These 28 T cell receptor beta chains share one sample of origin, sequenced in a study of naive and memory T cell subsets. An equimolar mix of two oligonucleotides served as the beta constant-region primer for TRBC1 and TRBC2. TCRdb re-derived calls from the UMI-ligation and nested PCR reads in MiXCR, one entry per CDR3 protein. Of 65,000 to 85,000 distinct CDR3 sequences listed, less than 15% are singletons. Sequences were obtained from central memory CD4+ T cells from blood. Receptors originate from a human donor in good health.

The chain has TRBV12-3 or TRBV12-4 and TRBJ1-1; 7 bases agree with TRBD1. This CDR3 region has 15 residues. After removal of 6 bases from V and 5 bases from J, the junction contained 12 bases not matched to a gene. The CDR3 loop is CASSETGREGTEAFF. The CDR3 nucleotides are TGTGCCAGCAGCGAGACAGGGCGGGAGGGGACTGAAGCTTTCTTT.

The sample holds many counts of this clonotype. This chain links TRBV12-3 or TRBV12-4 with TRBJ1-4; TRBD1 might be the D (5 bases). V lost 0 bases to trimming and J lost 3 bases, with 11 bases between them. There are 16 residues in the CDR3. CDR3 nucleotide sequence: TGTGCCAGCAGTTTAGCGCTCTGGGGGTCTAATGAAAAACTGTTTTTT. This sequence encodes CASSLALWGSNEKLFF.

This clonotype was picked up many times. The chain recombines TRBV29-1 with TRBJ2-1; TRBD2 might be the D (5 bases). This CDR3 spans 13 amino acids. Between the trimmed V and J ends, which lost 4 bases and 8 bases, there was a span of 15 bases. CDR1 SQVTM and CDR2 ANQGSEA come from the germline V gene. CDR3 sequence reads: CSVGMMTRDEQFF. CDR3 coding DNA: TGCAGCGTTGGAATGATGACGAGGGATGAGCAGTTCTTC.

This clonotype turned up a few times. CDR3 DNA sequence: TGTGCCAGCAGCCTCTTCTCTGGCGGAGGTGGGGGGGGTGAGCAGTTCTTC. Its translation is CASSLFSGGGGGGEQFF. V is TRBV3-1 and J is TRBJ2-1, with 7 bases lining up with TRBD2. CDR3 length: 17 amino acids. V lost 4 bases, J lost 9 bases, and 18 bases stayed unmatched. In germline, CDR1 is LGHDT, CDR2 YNNKEL (reference sequence).

This chain joins TRBV5-1 and TRBJ2-2; D is unclear. Trimming shortened V by 0 bases and J by 1 base, and 7 bases separated the two germline ends. The CDR3 consists of 15 residues. CDR1 is SGHRS, CDR2 YFSETQ, per germline. The CDR3 nucleotides are TGCGCCAGCAGCTTGGATATGATGAACACCGGGGAGCTGTTTTTT. Encoded protein: CASSLDMMNTGELFF.

This clonotype was detected many times. This chain links TRBV9 with TRBJ2-3; a weak D match, TRBD1 (5 bases). CDR1 and CDR2 from the germline V gene are SGDLS and YYNGEE. V lost 0 bases, J lost 5 bases, and 7 bases lay in between. CDR3 length: 13 amino acids. DNA for the CDR3: TGTGCCAGCAGCGTAGTCCAGGGAGATACGCAGTATTTT. Residues: CASSVVQGDTQYF. Full variable domain (rest looked up from reference TRBV9 and TRBJ2-3): DSGVTQTPKHLITATGQRVTLRCSPRSGDLSVYWYQQSLDQGLQFLIQYYNGEERAKGNILERFSAQQFPDLHSELNLSSLELGDSALYFCASSVVQGDTQYFGPGTRLTVL.

Many counts were recorded for this clonotype. The V and J genes are TRBV20-1 and TRBJ1-4, with a tentative D call TRBD1 (6 bases). V shed 1 base and J shed 7 bases, with 19 bases lying between them. Germline V gives CDR1 DFQATT, CDR2 SNEGSKA (reference sequence). The CDR3 sequence is 16 residues long. This chain's CDR3 is CSARGHQGPEFEKLFF. The CDR3 DNA is TGCAGTGCTAGAGGACATCAGGGGCCAGAGTTTGAAAAACTGTTTTTT.

The rearrangement uses TRBV7-9 and TRBJ1-1; tentatively, D is TRBD1 (6 bases). The CDR3 extends over 14 amino acids. CDR1 and CDR2 from the germline V gene are SEHNR and FQNEAQ (reference sequence). V was clipped by 5 bases and J by 7 bases, with 17 bases between them. CDR3 DNA: TGTGCCAGCAGCCCGACTGGGGGCGGGGTTGAAGCTTTCTTT. Translating it yields CASSPTGGGVEAFF. The variable domain in full, completed from reference TRBV7-9 and TRBJ1-1, reads DTGVSQNPRHKITKRGQNVTFRCDPISEHNRLYWYRQTLGQGPEFLTYFQNEAQLEKSRLLSDRFSAERPKGSFSTLEIQRTEQGDSAMYLCASSPTGGGVEAFFGQGTRLTVV.

The chain uses TRBV2 and TRBJ1-1, with D hard to call. V was shortened by 6 bases and J by 3 bases, with 11 bases between the two germline ends. The germline CDR1 and CDR2 sequences are SNHLY and FYNNEI. The CDR3 extends over 13 amino acids. The CDR3 is CASSREEDTEAFF. The DNA of the CDR3 is TGTGCCAGCAGCCGGGAGGAGGACACTGAAGCTTTCTTT.

The J gene is TRBJ1-2, the V gene TRBV5-6, with 8 bases matching TRBD1. Per germline, CDR1 SGHDT and CDR2 YYEEEE. The V gene end was trimmed by 5 bases and the J gene end by 8 bases; junction bases not matched to a gene: 5. The CDR3 sequence is 12 residues long. The DNA of the CDR3 is TGTGCCAGCAGACACAGGGGGTTGGGCTACACCTTC. Residues: CASRHRGLGYTF.

Written as DNA, the CDR3 is TGTGCCAGCACCTCGGAGGGGAACACTGAAGCTTTCTTT. It specifies CASTSEGNTEAFF. This chain uses TRBV7-2 with TRBJ1-1; D is uncertain. V was pared by 7 bases and J by 1 base, with 10 bases between. CDR1 is SGHTA, CDR2 FQGNSA, per germline. This CDR3 contains 13 residues.

This clonotype was seen repeatedly, ten times or more. V is TRBV12-3 or TRBV12-4 and J is TRBJ1-1; D is undetermined. Deletions cut 2 bases from V and 11 bases from J, with 15 bases between. This CDR3 contains 13 residues. CDR3 bases: TGTGCCAGCAGTTTAAGTTCTGCAAGGAGGGCTTTCTTT. Translated, it gives CASSLSSARRAFF.

The chain is built from TRBV5-4 and TRBJ2-3, with a tentative D call TRBD1 (6 bases). The CDR3 sequence is 17 residues long. V was clipped by 3 bases and J by 0 bases, with 17 bases between them. CDR1 is SGHNT, CDR2 YYREEE, per germline (reference sequence). This CDR3 is CASSSHRTDPSTDTQYF. In DNA, the CDR3 is TGTGCCAGCAGCTCCCATAGGACAGATCCTAGCACAGATACGCAGTATTTT.

Details on this clonotype: Given a much more abundant clone one base away, this may be a read error. The J gene is TRBJ2-3, the V gene TRBV10-3; tentative D call: TRBD2 (5 bases). This CDR3 is 14 amino acids long. V dropped 4 bases and J dropped 1 base, with 9 bases sitting between them. The germline V gene has CDR1 ENHRY and CDR2 SYGVKD. Here the CDR3 reads CAISGEGGTDTQYF. The CDR3 DNA reads TGTGCCATCAGTGGAGAGGGTGGCACAGATACGCAGTATTTT.

This chain joins TRBV6-5 and TRBJ2-5, with D uncertain. The CDR3 runs 15 residues. CDR1 is MNHEY and CDR2 is SVGAGI in the germline V gene. With 5 bases removed from V and 2 bases from J, the gap between germline ends came to 15 bases. The CDR3 protein is CASSPIMGSQETQYF. CDR3 sequence (DNA): TGTGCCAGCAGTCCAATCATGGGTTCTCAAGAGACCCAGTACTTC.

This clonotype was detected many times. This chain connects TRBV20-1 to TRBJ2-7, with 12 positions matching TRBD2. V was pared by 3 bases and J by 4 bases, with 1 base of the junction left unmatched. The length of the CDR3 is 13 residues. CDR1 is DFQATT and CDR2 is SNEGSKA in the germline V gene (reference sequence). As DNA, the CDR3 is TGCAGTGCTAGCGGGACTAGCGGGTACGAGCAGTACTTC. Its protein is CSASGTSGYEQYF.

The J gene is TRBJ2-1, the V gene TRBV7-9, with 9 bases matching TRBD1. This CDR3 comprises 15 residues. With 5 bases clipped from V and 7 bases from J, the junction kept 9 bases outside the gene matches. CDR1 is SEHNR and CDR2 is FQNEAQ in the germline V gene (reference sequence). The CDR3 DNA follows: TGTGCCAGCAGCCGACCGGGACAGGGAGAAAATGAGCAGTTCTTC. Translation gives CASSRPGQGENEQFF.

This rearrangement joins TRBV5-1 to TRBJ2-5, with 9 bases lining up with TRBD2. The CDR3 totals 17 residues. Germline V CDR1 and CDR2: SGHRS, YFSETQ. V shed 4 bases, J shed 0 bases, and the junction held 10 bases outside the gene matches. CDR3 bases: TGCGCCAGCAGCCCTAGGCGGGCGGGAGGGAACCAAGAGACCCAGTACTTC. As protein: CASSPRRAGGNQETQYF.

This clonotype was recorded at least ten times. The chain carries TRBV28 and TRBJ2-7, with D perhaps TRBD1 (6 bases). Germline CDR1 reads MDHEN; CDR2 reads SYDVKM. This CDR3 has 14 residues. Trimming pared 2 bases from V and 2 bases from J, leaving 10 bases between. The CDR3 coding sequence is TGTGCCAGCAGTTTAACAGGGCTAACCTACGAGCAGTACTTC. This codes for CASSLTGLTYEQYF.

This clonotype was recorded at least ten times. The chain links TRBV5-1 to TRBJ1-3; TRBD1 matches at 8 bases. The V gene end was trimmed by 4 bases and the J gene end by 1 base; junction bases not matched to a gene: 10. Per the germline V gene, CDR1 is SGHRS and CDR2 is YFSETQ. The CDR3 is 17 amino acids. The CDR3 DNA is TGCGCCAGCAGCGTCGCCGACAGGGGAGAGTCTGGAAACACCATATATTTT. It translates to CASSVADRGESGNTIYF.

This chain connects TRBV2 to TRBJ2-1; D perhaps matches TRBD2 (5 bases). Trimming shortened V by 10 bases and J by 7 bases, and 11 bases separated the two germline ends. CDR3 length: 11 residues. Germline-derived CDR1 and CDR2 are SNHLY and FYNNEI. CDR3 in DNA: TGTGCCACCGGTTCGGGGAATGAGCAGTTCTTC. It specifies CATGSGNEQFF.

In its sample, this clonotype was seen a few times. The genes are TRBV12-3 or TRBV12-4 and TRBJ2-2; 8 nucleotides match TRBD1. The CDR3 runs to 14 residues. Trimming at V came to 9 bases and at J to 5 bases, leaving 8 bases not matched to a gene. CDR3 nucleotides: TGTGCCAGTCGTAGGGACAGGACGACCGGGGAGCTGTTTTTT. It translates to CASRRDRTTGELFF.

This clonotype has at least ten counts. The chain employs TRBV25-1 and TRBJ2-7; D ambiguous. CDR3 size: 11 residues. The V gene lost 1 base and the J gene lost 5 bases, with 3 bases spanning the gap. CDR1 and CDR2 (germline): MGHDK, SYGVNS. The CDR3 loop reads CASSEFDEQYF. For the CDR3, the DNA is TGTGCCAGCAGTGAATTTGACGAGCAGTACTTC.

The chain carries TRBV4-1 and TRBJ2-7; D unclear. V lost 4 bases and J 2 bases, leaving 12 bases between the germline ends. The CDR3 has 14 residues. Looked up from germline, CDR1 is MGHRA and CDR2 is YSYEKL. CDR3 nucleotides: TGCGCCAGCAGCCCCGAAAGGAATCCCTACGAGCAGTACTTC. Amino acids: CASSPERNPYEQYF.

The sample holds a few counts of this clonotype. This chain connects TRBV19 to TRBJ2-1; the match to TRBD2 covers 8 bases. J gave up 6 bases and V 2 bases, and 6 bases lay outside the gene matches. Germline V lookup: CDR1 LNHDA, CDR2 SQIVND (reference sequence). The CDR3 contains 15 residues. The CDR3 protein is CASSILLAAGNEQFF. The CDR3 DNA reads TGTGCCAGTAGTATACTACTAGCGGCCGGCAATGAGCAGTTCTTC.

This clonotype has a handful of counts. V and J are TRBV7-2 and TRBJ1-4; D is unresolved. The germline V and J ends were trimmed by 8 bases and 0 bases, with 4 bases remaining between them. The CDR3 runs 12 residues. The germline gives CDR1 SGHTA, CDR2 FQGNSA. CDR3 loop: CASGATNEKLFF. CDR3 bases: TGTGCCAGCGGGGCAACTAATGAAAAACTGTTTTTT. The complete variable domain, with remaining parts taken from reference TRBV7-2 and TRBJ1-4, reads GAGVSQSPSNKVTEKGKDVELRCDPISGHTALYWYRQSLGQGLEFLIYFQGNSAPDKSGLPSDRFSAERTGGSVSTLTIQRTQQEDSAVYLCASGATNEKLFFGSGTQLSVL.

This clonotype was seen repeatedly, ten times or more. J is TRBJ1-2 and V is TRBV7-2; a possible D gene is TRBD1 (6 bases). From germline, CDR1 is SGHTA and CDR2 FQGNSA. The CDR3 spans 12 residues. Trimming took off 5 bases at V and 4 bases at J, with 8 bases between the two ends. CDR3 sequence (DNA): TGTGCCAGCAGCCGGGACACCTATGGCTACACCTTC. It specifies CASSRDTYGYTF. Supplemented by reference TRBV7-2 and TRBJ1-2, the full variable domain reads GAGVSQSPSNKVTEKGKDVELRCDPISGHTALYWYRQSLGQGLEFLIYFQGNSAPDKSGLPSDRFSAERTGGSVSTLTIQRTQQEDSAVYLCASSRDTYGYTFGSGTRLTVV.

The chain carries TRBV5-4 and TRBJ2-5; TRBD2 agrees at 13 bases. Germline V CDR1 and CDR2: SGHNT, YYREEE (reference sequence). V shed 2 bases, J shed 5 bases, and the junction held 3 bases outside the gene matches. The CDR3 has 15 amino acids. The CDR3 sequence is CASSFTSGREETQYF. The CDR3 coding sequence is TGTGCCAGCAGCTTTACTAGCGGGAGGGAGGAGACCCAGTACTTC.